This paragraph reports one TCR beta chain. Its antigen is as yet unknown. Time point defined: week 11, during vaccination. Vaccination comprised doses that each held 300 ug of mutant IDH1 20-mer peptide, plus topical imiquimod. This record belongs to a study of a mutant IDH1 vaccine in newly diagnosed glioma. Sequencing was performed with immunoSEQ multiplex PCR; in TCRdb, only in-frame clones are kept and a portion is missing. The table lists tens of thousands of clones, under 80% of them singletons, with 9.5% to 12% in the top ten. This clonotype was obtained from a man younger than 30 with glioma. Some clones in this sample may be carry-over from other donors' samples. Specimen: peripheral blood mononuclear cells (PBMCs), collected from a glioma patient whose treatment included an IDH1 peptide vaccine.

CDR3 sequence: CASSTGTGKETQYF. CDR3 bases: TGCGCCAGCAGCACCGGGACAGGGAAAGAGACCCAGTACTTC. The chain uses TRBV5-1 and TRBJ2-5; 9 bases match TRBD1. V shed 4 bases and J 3 bases; nucleotides not matched to a gene: 4. Germline-derived CDR1 and CDR2 are SGHRS and YFSETQ. The CDR3 has 14 residues. The full variable domain, rest sourced from reference TRBV5-1 and TRBJ2-5, is KAGVTQTPRYLIKTRGQQVTLSCSPISGHRSVSWYQQTPGQGLQFLFEYFSETQRNKGNFPGRFSGRQFSNSRSEMNVSTLELGDSALYLCASSTGTGKETQYFGPGTRLLVL.